One and the same sample provided the 15 T cell receptor beta chains below, sequenced in a study of spatial heterogeneity in lung cancer. This sample's time point: sample taken at primary tumor resection. Material for sequencing was whole RNA from tumor, nontumor lung or frozen PBMC, left unsorted. TCRdb independently ran MiXCR on the 5' RACE reads; one entry per CDR3 protein. This sample has tens of thousands of distinct CDR3 sequences, with 3.5% to 5.5% found just once. Sequencing was performed on PBMCs, taken at surgery. The receptor set was obtained from a male donor with early-stage non-small cell lung cancer.

This chain uses TRBV7-9 with TRBJ2-7; D remains unclear. Trimming removed 5 bases from V and 6 bases from J, with 17 bases in between. This CDR3 is built from 14 residues. Germline V gene data show CDR1 as SEHNR and CDR2 as FQNEAQ (reference sequence). CDR3 in DNA: TGTGCCAGCAGCCCGGAGCCCGTAAGACCCGAGCAGTACTTC. It yields the protein CASSPEPVRPEQYF. Full variable domain (rest looked up from reference TRBV7-9 and TRBJ2-7): DTGVSQNPRHKITKRGQNVTFRCDPISEHNRLYWYRQTLGQGPEFLTYFQNEAQLEKSRLLSDRFSAERPKGSFSTLEIQRTEQGDSAMYLCASSPEPVRPEQYFGPGTRLTVT.

This clonotype was seen many times. This chain links TRBV12-3 or TRBV12-4 with TRBJ2-2; either TRBD1 or TRBD2 may supply D (5 bases each). Deletions cut 11 bases from V and 2 bases from J, with 15 bases between. This CDR3 is 14 amino acids long. The CDR3: CALEGPTNTGELFF. Here the CDR3 DNA reads TGTGCCTTAGAGGGACCGACTAACACCGGGGAGCTGTTTTTT.

This clonotype was found many times. The chain is built from TRBV28 and TRBJ1-2; TRBD1 might be the D (6 bases). V was pared by 2 bases and J by 8 bases, with 12 bases between. CDR1 is MDHEN, CDR2 SYDVKM, per germline. The CDR3 is made up of 13 amino acids. The CDR3 coding sequence is TGTGCCAGCAGTTTACAGGGGTCACGCGGCTACACCTTC. This sequence encodes CASSLQGSRGYTF.

This clonotype was detected ten times or more. CDR3 region: CASSPTGGRAGELFF. CDR3 nucleotides: TGTGCCAGCAGTCCGACAGGGGGTCGGGCCGGGGAGCTGTTTTTT. The chain links TRBV7-2 to TRBJ2-2; TRBD1 aligns across 9 bases. The CDR3 loop spans 15 amino acids. V shed 6 bases, J shed 6 bases, and the junction held 8 bases outside the gene matches. The germline gives CDR1 SGHTA, CDR2 FQGNSA.

This clonotype came up many times. The chain couples TRBV7-9 to TRBJ2-7; tentatively, D is TRBD1 (5 bases). V was trimmed by 5 bases and J by 3 bases, leaving 8 bases between them. The CDR3 has 12 residues. From germline, CDR1 is SEHNR and CDR2 FQNEAQ (reference sequence). CDR3 DNA sequence: TGTGCCAGCAGCACCGACAGCTACGAGCAGTACTTC. Translating gives CASSTDSYEQYF. The full variable domain, rest sourced from reference TRBV7-9 and TRBJ2-7, is DTGVSQNPRHKITKRGQNVTFRCDPISEHNRLYWYRQTLGQGPEFLTYFQNEAQLEKSRLLSDRFSAERPKGSFSTLEIQRTEQGDSAMYLCASSTDSYEQYFGPGTRLTVT.

In its sample, this clonotype was seen many times. This chain links TRBV7-2 with TRBJ2-3, with TRBD1 identical over 8 bases. With V trimmed by 5 bases and J by 14 bases, 9 bases remained unmatched. The CDR3 covers 12 residues. Germline CDR1 SGHTA, CDR2 FQGNSA. Here the CDR3 reads CASSQDRESSYF. The CDR3 DNA is TGTGCCAGCAGCCAGGACAGGGAATCGTCGTATTTT.

The sample holds a few counts of this clonotype. This rearrangement joins TRBV3-1 to TRBJ2-3; D unclear. CDR1 and CDR2 from the germline V gene are LGHDT and YNNKEL (reference sequence). Trimming removed 2 bases at V and 2 bases at J, with 5 bases between. This CDR3 has 13 amino acids. In nucleotides, the CDR3 is TGTGCCAGCAGCCAACTAGTCACAGATACGCAGTATTTT. Its protein is CASSQLVTDTQYF.

This clonotype was observed at least ten times. The chain employs TRBV11-2 and TRBJ2-7, with 9 bases lining up with TRBD1. Trimming cost V 1 base and J 3 bases; bases outside gene matches: 7. Germline V lookup: CDR1 SGHAT, CDR2 FQNNGV. The length of the CDR3 is 16 residues. CDR3 in amino acids: CASSLGTGGFHYEQYF. CDR3 nucleotide sequence: TGTGCCAGCAGCTTAGGTACAGGGGGCTTCCACTACGAGCAGTACTTC.

This clonotype qualifies as medium-sized. The rearrangement uses TRBV7-7 and TRBJ2-3; D is unresolved. V was clipped by 2 bases and J by 8 bases, with 11 bases between them. The germline CDR1 and CDR2 sequences are SSHAT and FNYEAQ (reference sequence). This CDR3 is 13 amino acids long. The CDR3 region is CASSLTAWGTQYF. CDR3 coding DNA: TGTGCCAGCAGCTTAACAGCCTGGGGTACGCAGTATTTT.

This clonotype was seen repeatedly, ten times or more. The chain joins TRBV19 to TRBJ1-2; TRBD1 agrees at 9 bases. The CDR3 is made up of 15 amino acids. Germline V gene lookup returns CDR1 LNHDA and CDR2 SQIVND (reference sequence). V lost 4 bases to trimming and J lost 4 bases; unmatched junction nucleotides: 7. The DNA of the CDR3 is TGTGCCAGTAGTACGGGACAGGGAAACGCCTATGGCTACACCTTC. Amino acid sequence: CASSTGQGNAYGYTF.

In regard to this clonotype: A much more abundant neighbour one base away suggests this may be a read error. The chain joins TRBV7-2 to TRBJ1-5; tentatively, D is TRBD1 (5 bases). This CDR3 contains 14 residues. Germline loops: CDR1 SGHTA, CDR2 FQGNSA. This CDR3 reads CVSSLRGGNQPQHF. Written as DNA, the CDR3 is TGTGTCAGCAGCTTAAGGGGAGGGAATCAGCCCCAGCATTTT.

This clonotype was seen many times. V usage is TRBV6-5 and J usage is TRBJ2-1, with 10 bases fitting TRBD2. The CDR3 has 16 amino acids. Losses at the gene ends were 5 bases for V and 5 bases for J; bases not matched to a gene: 9. Germline-derived CDR1 and CDR2 are MNHEY and SVGAGI. CDR3 residues: CASSPSTGTSDNEQFF. CDR3 nucleotides: TGTGCCAGCAGTCCTTCAACCGGGACTAGCGACAATGAGCAGTTCTTC.

There are many counts of this clonotype. V is TRBV6-2 or TRBV6-3 and J is TRBJ1-5, with 7 positions matching TRBD1. V shed 11 bases, J shed 7 bases, and the junction held 17 bases outside the gene matches. Germline V gives CDR1 MNHEY, CDR2 SVGEGT. CDR3 size: 15 residues. The CDR3 bases are TGTGCCTCCCACCCACACAGGGGAGAAAGCCAGCCCCAGCATTTT. Amino acid sequence: CASHPHRGESQPQHF.

Ten or more counts support this clonotype. J is TRBJ2-2 and V is TRBV24-1, with D possibly matching TRBD2 (5 bases). The V and J ends lost 6 bases and 5 bases respectively, with 6 bases between them. Per germline, CDR1 KGHDR and CDR2 SFDVKD. The CDR3 loop spans 12 amino acids. CDR3 sequence (DNA): TGTGCCACCAGTAGAGGGACCGGGGAGCTGTTTTTT. Its translation is CATSRGTGELFF.

This clonotype appeared many times. The CDR3 is CASSYNQGQPQHF. Here the CDR3 DNA reads TGTGCCAGCAGTTACAACCAGGGCCAGCCCCAGCATTTT. The rearrangement joins TRBV6-2 or TRBV6-3 to TRBJ1-5, with a tentative D call TRBD1 (5 bases). The CDR3 runs to 13 residues. V dropped 2 bases and J dropped 7 bases, with 9 bases sitting between them. The V gene's germline CDR1 is MNHEY and CDR2 SVGEGT.